The rows below give T cell receptor beta chains drawn from one sample of a study of technical replicates of blood from a few donors. The repertoire was sequenced with immunoSEQ multiplex PCR; TCRdb's copy has only in-frame clones and lacks some. This table has about 63,000 clones, roughly 86% appearing once. Specimen: PBMCs. These receptors were collected from a human donor in good health. Some clones in this sample may be carry-over from other donors' samples. The conserved cysteine and the conserved F or W are not part of the CDR3 here.

J: TRBJ2-1; V: TRBV4-2; CDR3: ASSQGQTNEQF
J: TRBJ2-3; V: TRBV5-6; CDR3: ASSLGSGTQY
J: TRBJ1-5; V: TRBV30; CDR3: AWSAGFNQPQH
J: TRBJ2-1; V: TRBV5-1; CDR3: ASSLAPNRGNEQF
J: TRBJ2-7; V: TRBV5-1; CDR3: ASSPGTSGTEQY
J: TRBJ2-3; V: TRBV28; CDR3: ASSLAGRVDTQY
J: TRBJ1-5; V: TRBV7-2; CDR3: ASSLTRQGNQPQH
J: TRBJ1-6; V: TRBV7-9; CDR3: ASSADRSTRASPLH
J: TRBJ1-2; V: TRBV27; CDR3: ASSLSAAGTGVYGYT
J: TRBJ2-2; V: TRBV11-2; CDR3: ASSFAGRRGPTTGELF
J: TRBJ2-3; V: TRBV4-1; CDR3: ASSPPGGSDTQY
J: TRBJ2-5; V: TRBV6-5; CDR3: ASSYGAGAGQETQY
J: TRBJ1-1; V: TRBV10-3; CDR3: AISEVNLGAEAF
J: TRBJ1-2; V: TRBV29-1; CDR3: GVGSGQNYGYT
J: TRBJ1-2; V: TRBV5-1; CDR3: ASSPEGGNYGYT
J: TRBJ2-3; V: TRBV12-5; CDR3: ASAKRRLGAPDTQY
J: TRBJ2-1; V: TRBV10-3; CDR3: AIRAGAKANEQF
J: TRBJ1-4; V: TRBV2; CDR3: ASSETGTTTNEKLF
J: TRBJ2-7; V: TRBV14; CDR3: ASSQGIQGRNEQY
J: TRBJ2-2; V: TRBV4-2; CDR3: ASSLAKEPGELF
J: TRBJ1-5; V: TRBV2; CDR3: ASKDREGNQPQH
J: TRBJ1-1; V: TRBV5-6; CDR3: ASSFRNSGTGDTEAF
J: TRBJ2-1; V: TRBV10-3; CDR3: ANADGWGEGSNEQF
J: TRBJ1-1; V: TRBV9; CDR3: ASSVGQGTEAF
J: TRBJ2-4; V: TRBV9; CDR3: ASSSGGAKNIQY
J: TRBJ2-1; V: TRBV29-1; CDR3: SVEVVRDNEQF
J: TRBJ1-1; V: TRBV7-8; CDR3: ASSYNAGYTEAF
J: TRBJ1-3; V: TRBV5-1; CDR3: ARAWGRDSSGNTIY
J: TRBJ2-3; V: TRBV5-1; CDR3: ASSRDRSTDTQY
J: TRBJ2-7; V: TRBV4-3; CDR3: ASSQELTSGGIEQY
J: TRBJ2-2; V: TRBV7-9; CDR3: ASSLTGELF
J: TRBJ2-6; V: TRBV14; CDR3: ASSPRTVSGANVLT
J: TRBJ2-3; V: TRBV5-1; CDR3: ASSFPGSGTSGGYTQY
J: TRBJ2-3; V: TRBV29-1; CDR3: SVEGHFTDTQY
J: TRBJ2-7; V: TRBV5-6; CDR3: ASSFASYYEQY
J: TRBJ1-5; V: TRBV4-1; CDR3: ASSQDMQISNQPQH
J: TRBJ2-1; V: TRBV9; CDR3: ASSALMTGGEQF
J: TRBJ1-5; V: TRBV30; CDR3: AWSTGSVGQPQH
J: TRBJ1-3; V: TRBV5-1; CDR3: ASSLRQVNSGNTIY
J: TRBJ1-1; V: TRBV18; CDR3: ASSPGLNTEAF
J: TRBJ2-5; V: TRBV4-2; CDR3: ASSQDRGGLETQY
J: TRBJ2-2; V: TRBV19; CDR3: ASAGTGVNTGELF
J: TRBJ1-6; V: TRBV21-1; CDR3: ASIHRRRPHSPLH
J: TRBJ2-1; V: TRBV6-1; CDR3: ASSELEGDEQF
J: TRBJ2-2; V: TRBV6-6; CDR3: ASATSGPGELF
J: TRBJ2-1; V: TRBV6-6; CDR3: ASTLTSADNEQF
J: TRBJ2-5; V: TRBV18; CDR3: ASSTTTSGRGTQY
J: TRBJ1-4; V: TRBV5-5; CDR3: ASSVTGSNEKLF
J: TRBJ2-3; V: TRBV13; CDR3: ASSPRSGGRTDTQY
J: TRBJ1-5; V: TRBV19; CDR3: ASSPNWGDSPQPQH
J: TRBJ1-4; V: TRBV7-2; CDR3: ASRKGQGRTNEKLF
J: TRBJ2-7; V: TRBV7-2; CDR3: ASSLALITGGHEQY
J: TRBJ2-7; V: TRBV4-3; CDR3: ASSQDWRGLPLEQY
J: TRBJ1-2; V: TRBV10-3; CDR3: ATGTGEGLYGYT
J: TRBJ2-1; V: TRBV7-2; CDR3: ASSPTSRNNEQF
J: TRBJ2-7; V: TRBV30; CDR3: ACSGTADF
J: TRBJ1-1; V: TRBV29-1; CDR3: SVRGTEAF